The clone carrying this T cell receptor beta chain came up a few times. These data originate in a study of T-cell reconstitution after alpha-beta-depleted transplantation in children. Unique molecular identifiers tagged the TCRbeta library. TCRdb recomputed calls from the PCR reads with MiXCR, one row per CDR3 protein. Counted here are roughly 590,000 distinct CDR3 sequences, 16% occurring once; the ten biggest clones make up 1.1%. The sequences come from PBMCs from the stem cell graft donor, collected from the stem cell graft. This TCR came from a human donor who donated a stem cell graft to a child with acute myeloid leukemia.

The CDR3 DNA reads TGCAGTGCTAGAGATGGGGGGCGGTACGAGCAGTACTTC. Residues: CSARDGGRYEQYF. The V gene is TRBV20-1, the J gene TRBJ2-7; TRBD1 or TRBD2 may be the D gene (6 bases each). The CDR3 totals 13 residues. With 0 bases removed from V and 4 bases from J, the gap between germline ends came to 10 bases. From germline, CDR1 is DFQATT and CDR2 SNEGSKA (reference sequence).